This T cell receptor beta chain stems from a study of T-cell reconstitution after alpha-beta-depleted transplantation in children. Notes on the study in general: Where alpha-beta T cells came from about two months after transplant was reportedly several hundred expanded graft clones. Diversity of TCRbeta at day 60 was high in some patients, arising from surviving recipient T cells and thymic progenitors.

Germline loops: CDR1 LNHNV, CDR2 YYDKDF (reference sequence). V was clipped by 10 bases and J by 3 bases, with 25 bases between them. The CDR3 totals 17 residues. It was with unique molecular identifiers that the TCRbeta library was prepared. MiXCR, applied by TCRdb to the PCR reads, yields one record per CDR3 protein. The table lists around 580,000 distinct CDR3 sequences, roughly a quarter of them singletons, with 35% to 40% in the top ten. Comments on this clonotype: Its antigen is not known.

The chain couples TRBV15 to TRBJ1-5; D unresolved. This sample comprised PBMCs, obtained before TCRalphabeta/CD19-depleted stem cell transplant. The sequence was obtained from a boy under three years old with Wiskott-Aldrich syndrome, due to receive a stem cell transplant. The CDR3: CANEVLVAQDYNQPQHF. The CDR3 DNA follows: TGTGCCAACGAGGTGTTGGTGGCCCAAGATTACAATCAGCCCCAGCATTTT. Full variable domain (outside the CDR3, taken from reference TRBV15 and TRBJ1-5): DAMVIQNPRYQVTQFGKPVTLSCSQTLNHNVMYWYQQKSSQAPKLLFHYYDKDFNNEADTPDNFQSRRPNTSFCFLDIRSPGLGDTAMYLCANEVLVAQDYNQPQHFGDGTRLSIL.